This section outlines one TCR beta chain sequence together with its context. These data originate in a study of blood T cell repertoires in COVID-19. For the study at large: T cells, B-cell-depleted T cells, or PBMCs supplied cDNA or gDNA.

The CDR3 sequence is 16 residues long. CDR1 and CDR2 from the germline V gene are SGHAT and FQNNGV. J was trimmed by 0 bases and V by 3 bases; bases with no gene match: 5. Per the original methods: Reference gene primer amplification gave nucleated cell count estimates. TCRdb keeps only in-frame clones here, not all; method: immunoSEQ multiplex PCR. V and J calls and clone size follow that table, whereas D and trimming were derived from the DNA. Among fewer than 300,000 clones listed, around 81% were seen once. Sequenced material: peripheral blood. This clonotype originated in a woman aged 55 to 70 with active or convalescent COVID-19. The chain has TRBV11-2 and TRBJ2-3; 8 bases are shared with TRBD1. CDR3: CASSLRTGLSTDTQYF. The CDR3 nucleotides read TGTGCCAGCAGCTTGAGGACAGGGTTAAGCACAGATACGCAGTATTTT.